A single sample is the source of the 18 T cell receptor beta chains below, sequenced in a study of cytomegalovirus exposure and HLA in healthy donors. PCR involved 60 Vbeta and 13 Jbeta primers. The protocol was immunoSEQ multiplex PCR, while the TCRdb copy is restricted to in-frame clones and leaves out a portion. The sample consists of over 150,000 clones, roughly 80% of them appearing once. Sequenced input: PBMCs. The receptor source for this set is a woman in her fifties or sixties in good health and CMV-seropositive.

The rearrangement joins TRBV11-2 to TRBJ2-5; the D is unclear. Near its end, the DNA agrees better with TRBJ2-7, so the J call may be wrong. Germline lookup yields CDR1 SGHAT and CDR2 FQNNGV. CDR3 length equals 13 residues. CDR3 sequence: CASSLTLIYEQYF. The CDR3 DNA reads as TGTGCCAGCAGCTTAACGTTGATTTACGAGCAGTACTTC.

This chain connects TRBV6-5 to TRBJ2-5, with 7 positions matching TRBD1. This CDR3 comprises 16 residues. Germline-derived CDR1 and CDR2 are MNHEY and SVGAGI. V gave up 0 bases and J gave up 5 bases; unmatched junction bases: 9. The CDR3 is CASSYSTGKSGETQYF. CDR3 bases: TGTGCCAGCAGTTACTCGACAGGGAAGTCGGGGGAGACCCAGTACTTC.

This clone was picked up a small number of times. The chain joins TRBV2 to TRBJ1-6, with a tentative D call TRBD1 (5 bases). Trimming took 4 bases from V and 7 from J, leaving 11 bases between them. Per germline, CDR1 SNHLY and CDR2 FYNNEI. The CDR3 has 14 amino acids. The CDR3 coding sequence is TGTGCCAGCAGTGTAAAACAGGCGAATTCACCCCTCCACTTT. Its protein product is CASSVKQANSPLHF.

The table lists this clone with a few counts. The chain carries TRBV19 and TRBJ2-5; maybe TRBD2 (5 bases). Germline CDR1 reads LNHDA; CDR2 reads SQIVND (reference sequence). Trimming removed 3 bases at V and 5 bases at J, with 16 bases between. CDR3 length: 15 residues. The CDR3: CASSIDLLSGETQYF. The CDR3, as DNA: TGTGCCAGTAGTATCGACCTCCTCTCGGGGGAGACCCAGTACTTC.

In DNA, the CDR3 is TGTGCCAGCAGTGAAGTATCCCTTAACACTGAAGCTTTCTTT. It translates to CASSEVSLNTEAFF. This chain connects TRBV6-1 to TRBJ1-1; D uncertain. Germline V CDR1 and CDR2: MNHNS, SASEGT. Trimming took off 1 base at V and 2 bases at J, with 8 bases between the two ends. This CDR3 has 14 residues.

V is TRBV9 and J is TRBJ1-2; 10 bases are shared with TRBD1. Germline loops: CDR1 SGDLS, CDR2 YYNGEE. This CDR3 comprises 16 residues. Trimming cost V 0 bases and J 2 bases; bases outside gene matches: 4. CDR3 region: CASSVGAGQGNYGYTF. CDR3 in DNA: TGTGCCAGCAGCGTAGGTGCGGGACAGGGGAACTATGGCTACACCTTC.

DNA for the CDR3: TGTGCCAGCTCACCAAGCGGTAACTATGGCTACACCTTC. Its translation: CASSPSGNYGYTF. This chain connects TRBV18 to TRBJ1-2; no firm D call. V gave up 2 bases and J gave up 1 base, with 5 bases separating them. Germline V gives CDR1 KGHSH, CDR2 LQKENI. This CDR3 is 13 amino acids long.

The V gene is TRBV7-2, the J gene TRBJ1-6; D is uncertain. Germline lookup yields CDR1 SGHTA and CDR2 FQGNSA. This CDR3 contains 14 residues. V was cut by 5 bases and J by 11 bases, with 16 bases left in between. CDR3 amino acids: CASSPGRGRTPLHF. CDR3 nucleotide sequence: TGTGCCAGCAGCCCCGGGCGGGGTAGAACACCCCTCCACTTT.

The chain employs TRBV11-2 and TRBJ2-3; D is perhaps TRBD2 (6 bases). Trimming took off 6 bases at V and 0 bases at J, with 10 bases between the two ends. Germline V gene sequence: CDR1 SGHAT, CDR2 FQNNGV. The CDR3 sequence is 14 residues long. Written as DNA, the CDR3 is TGTGCCAGCAGTTCGGGGACTAGCACAGATACGCAGTATTTT. Its translation: CASSSGTSTDTQYF.

This clone was seen a handful of times. The same CDR3 is also encoded by other DNA sequences in this sample. The chain carries TRBV5-1 and TRBJ2-3; 10 bases match TRBD2. The CDR3 contains 15 residues. Germline CDR1 and CDR2: SGHRS and YFSETQ. The ends lost 2 bases at V and 0 bases at J; junction bases unmatched: 0. The chain's CDR3 is CASSFSGGSTDTQYF. The CDR3 region has the DNA TGCGCCAGCAGCTTTAGCGGGGGGAGCACAGATACGCAGTATTTT.

The chain employs TRBV6-5 and TRBJ2-4; possibly TRBD1 for D (6 bases). V shed 6 bases and J shed 8 bases, with 20 bases lying between them. CDR1 and CDR2 from the germline V gene are MNHEY and SVGAGI. This CDR3 is 15 amino acids long. In DNA, the CDR3 is TGTGCCAGCAGCACAGCACCCGGACAGTTACACATTCAGTACTTC. Protein: CASSTAPGQLHIQYF.

CDR3 region: CASSEVGTGAQPQHF. CDR3 coding DNA: TGTGCCAGCAGTGAAGTTGGGACAGGGGCCCAGCCCCAGCATTTT. The gene calls are TRBV6-1 and TRBJ1-5; 10 bases map to TRBD1. The CDR3 contains 15 residues. The germline gives CDR1 MNHNS, CDR2 SASEGT. V shed 1 base and J 7 bases; nucleotides not matched to a gene: 4.

A few counts support this clone. The chain joins TRBV29-1 to TRBJ1-5, with D possibly being TRBD1 (5 bases). Germline lookup yields CDR1 SQVTM and CDR2 ANQGSEA. Between the trimmed V and J ends, which lost 7 bases and 0 bases, there was a span of 10 bases. This CDR3 is built from 13 residues. Here the CDR3 DNA reads TGCAGCGGTTCCACAGGTAGCAATCAGCCCCAGCATTTT. Translating it yields CSGSTGSNQPQHF.

The rearrangement uses TRBV19 and TRBJ1-6, with D tentatively TRBD1 (6 bases). The CDR3 has 14 amino acids. Trimming stripped 3 bases from V and 9 bases from J, with 12 bases between. CDR1 and CDR2 (germline): LNHDA, SQIVND (reference sequence). This chain's CDR3 is CASSIRGVGSPLHF. The CDR3 nucleotides read TGTGCCAGTAGTATCAGGGGTGTTGGTTCACCCCTCCACTTT.

The chain carries TRBV5-6 and TRBJ1-2; weak D call: TRBD1 (5 bases). The CDR3 extends over 15 amino acids. Germline lookup yields CDR1 SGHDT and CDR2 YYEEEE. Trimming took 3 bases from V and 6 from J, leaving 18 bases between them. In DNA, the CDR3 is TGTGCCAGCAGCTGGCAGGCGGGGCTGAAGAATGGCTACACCTTC. It translates to CASSWQAGLKNGYTF.

The chain uses TRBV15 and TRBJ1-1, with a possible D match to TRBD1 (6 bases). Germline CDR1 is LNHNV and CDR2 is YYDKDF (reference sequence). The ends were cut back, 0 bases at V and 1 base at J, with 21 bases in the middle. This CDR3 comprises 19 residues. CDR3 amino acids: CATSRDSPGDMGGNTEAFF. Here the CDR3 DNA reads TGTGCCACCAGCAGAGATTCCCCAGGGGATATGGGTGGGAACACTGAAGCTTTCTTT.

This chain links TRBV7-7 with TRBJ1-3; 7 bases are a match to TRBD1. Germline V gives CDR1 SSHAT, CDR2 FNYEAQ (reference sequence). After removal of 5 bases from V and 4 bases from J, the junction contained 26 bases not matched to a gene. This CDR3 spans 21 amino acids. This chain's CDR3 is CASSPRVGSMTGPVEGNTIYF. In nucleotides, the CDR3 is TGTGCCAGCAGCCCAAGAGTTGGATCTATGACAGGGCCGGTCGAGGGAAACACCATATATTTT.

The CDR3 bases are TGTGCCAGCAGCGTAGAGGACAGGGAATTCTCTGGGGCCAACGTCCTGACTTTC. Its protein is CASSVEDREFSGANVLTF. J is TRBJ2-6 and V is TRBV9; TRBD1 agrees at 8 bases. Trimming cost V 0 bases and J 0 bases; bases outside gene matches: 5. The germline gives CDR1 SGDLS, CDR2 YYNGEE. The CDR3 is made up of 18 amino acids.